A single sample gave rise to the 24 T cell receptor beta chains below, sequenced in a study of identical twins. A single record per CDR3 protein comes from TCRdb applying MiXCR to the 5' RACE reads. The profile covers roughly 630,000 distinct CDR3 sequences, with less than 9% appearing a single time and 1.6% taken by the ten largest. These data were likewise used in another study, on yellow fever vaccine responses in identical twins.

Input material: PBMCs. Source of these receptors: a woman younger than 35 in good health.

Ten or more counts support this clonotype. The rearrangement links TRBV7-6 to TRBJ2-2, with 7 bases lining up with TRBD2. Trimming removed 4 bases from V and 1 base from J; junction bases left unmatched: 6. Germline lookup yields CDR1 SGHVS and CDR2 FNYEAQ. The CDR3 consists of 16 residues. Here the CDR3 DNA reads TGTGCCAGCAGCTCGGGGGGTGAAGGGAACACCGGGGAGCTGTTTTTT. It yields the protein CASSSGGEGNTGELFF.

This clonotype was counted a few times. This chain links TRBV6-2 or TRBV6-3 with TRBJ2-1, with 11 bases that match TRBD2. This CDR3 is built from 17 residues. The germline V gene encodes CDR1 MNHEY and CDR2 SVGEGT. V gave up 2 bases and J gave up 4 bases; unmatched junction bases: 7. The CDR3 DNA is TGTGCCAGCAGTTACCGGGGACTAGCGGTAGTATACAATGAGCAGTTCTTC. It specifies CASSYRGLAVVYNEQFF.

A few counts support this clonotype. The genes are TRBV11-2 and TRBJ1-3; D unclear. The V end lost 1 base, the J end lost 2 bases, and 12 bases lay between the germline ends. CDR1 is SGHAT, CDR2 FQNNGV, per germline. The CDR3 consists of 16 residues. The CDR3 DNA reads as TGTGCCAGCAGCTTAGGTCTGGCCCAAGCTGGAAACACCATATATTTT. Its translation: CASSLGLAQAGNTIYF.

The chain combines TRBV5-1 with TRBJ2-3; 10 bases are shared with TRBD2. The CDR3 length is 19 residues. The germline CDR1 and CDR2 sequences are SGHRS and YFSETQ. Losses at the gene ends were 4 bases for V and 1 base for J; bases not matched to a gene: 15. CDR3 loop: CASSPQRASGSLGTDTQYF. CDR3 nucleotide sequence: TGCGCCAGCAGCCCCCAGAGGGCTAGCGGGAGTCTGGGCACAGATACGCAGTATTTT.

The chain employs TRBV6-5 and TRBJ1-2; tentative D call: TRBD1 (6 bases). Looked up from germline, CDR1 is MNHEY and CDR2 is SVGAGI. Trimming removed 0 bases from V and 8 bases from J, with 19 bases in between. The CDR3 has 16 residues. CDR3 DNA sequence: TGTGCCAGCAGTTACTCGAGAGGCAGGGGAAGTGCCGGCTACACCTTC. Translation: CASSYSRGRGSAGYTF.

This clonotype was detected ten times or more. The CDR3, as DNA: TGCAGTGCTAGAGATAGGGGGGGCGCTTTAACTGAAGCTTTCTTT. This sequence encodes CSARDRGGALTEAFF. The chain employs TRBV20-1 and TRBJ1-1, with D possibly matching TRBD1 (6 bases). Looked up from germline, CDR1 is DFQATT and CDR2 is SNEGSKA (reference sequence). This CDR3 spans 15 amino acids. Trimming pared 0 bases from V and 5 bases from J, leaving 16 bases between.

The chain combines TRBV11-3 with TRBJ2-7; D may be TRBD2 (5 bases). Germline lookup yields CDR1 SGHNT and CDR2 YENEEA. The V gene lost 5 bases and the J gene lost 0 bases, with 14 bases spanning the gap. The CDR3 is 15 amino acids. This CDR3 reads CASSPYGVTSYEQYF. In nucleotides, the CDR3 is TGTGCCAGCAGCCCGTACGGGGTGACCTCCTACGAGCAGTACTTC.

This clonotype came up many times. The chain employs TRBV24-1 and TRBJ2-7, with D possibly TRBD2 on 6 matching bases. This CDR3 spans 13 amino acids. Germline CDR1 reads KGHDR; CDR2 reads SFDVKD. V shed 4 bases and J shed 7 bases, with 13 bases lying between them. CDR3 in DNA: TGTGCCACCAGTGAGGGGGGACGAGCAGAGCAGTACTTC. Translating it yields CATSEGGRAEQYF.

The genes are TRBV21-1 and TRBJ2-5; the table assigns TRBD1, which was not confirmed against the DNA. TRBV21-1 is flagged as a pseudogene. This CDR3 contains 15 residues. In DNA, the CDR3 is TGTGCCAGCAGCAAAGAGTGGACAGGGGAAGAGACCCAGTACTTC. The encoded protein is CASSKEWTGEETQYF.

This clonotype appeared a few times. The chain links TRBV2 to TRBJ2-6; a possible D gene is TRBD2 (7 bases). CDR3 length: 14 residues. Germline V CDR1 and CDR2: SNHLY, FYNNEI. Trimming stripped 9 bases from V and 2 bases from J, with 11 bases between. The chain's CDR3 is CARGGAPGANVLTF. The CDR3, as DNA: TGTGCCAGGGGGGGGGCCCCTGGGGCCAACGTCCTGACTTTC.

There are many counts of this clonotype. The chain couples TRBV20-1 to TRBJ1-1, with 8 bases fitting TRBD1. The CDR3 is 16 amino acids. J gave up 1 base and V 5 bases, and 12 bases lay outside the gene matches. CDR1 is DFQATT, CDR2 SNEGSKA, per germline (reference sequence). CDR3 sequence: CSAGRDRSLSNTEAFF. Written as DNA, the CDR3 is TGCAGTGCTGGGCGGGACAGGTCGCTGTCGAACACTGAAGCTTTCTTT.

A single count supports this clonotype. V usage is TRBV23-1 and J usage is TRBJ2-1; 10 nucleotides match TRBD1. TRBV23-1 is an open reading frame whose function is uncertain. The CDR3 is 15 residues long. Unmatched junction bases numbered 5, after V lost 3 bases and J lost 6 bases. Written as DNA, the CDR3 is TGCGCCAGCAGTCATCACCGGGACAGGGGCAATGAGCAGTTCTTC. Residues: CASSHHRDRGNEQFF.

This clonotype came up a few times. The V call is TRBV12-3 or TRBV12-4, the J call TRBJ2-1; 8 nucleotides line up with TRBD2. J gave up 6 bases and V 2 bases, and 9 bases lay outside the gene matches. The CDR3 has 16 residues. The CDR3 sequence: CASSLSGGFLGNEQFF. Here the CDR3 DNA reads TGTGCCAGCAGTTTAAGCGGGGGTTTCTTGGGCAATGAGCAGTTCTTC.

The chain carries TRBV12-3 or TRBV12-4 and TRBJ1-5; 10 nucleotides agree with TRBD1. The CDR3 contains 13 residues. Trimming at V came to 3 bases and at J to 12 bases, leaving 5 bases not matched to a gene. CDR3 sequence: CASSLADRGLQHF. CDR3 DNA: TGTGCCAGCAGTTTGGCTGACAGGGGGCTCCAGCATTTT.

This clonotype was picked up a small number of times. The chain employs TRBV24-1 and TRBJ2-4, with 7 bases identical to TRBD1. CDR3 length: 13 amino acids. In germline, CDR1 is KGHDR, CDR2 SFDVKD. Losses at the gene ends were 3 bases for V and 7 bases for J; bases not matched to a gene: 2. The DNA of the CDR3 is TGTGCCACCAGTGATCCGGACAGGAACATTCAGTACTTC. This gives the protein CATSDPDRNIQYF.

This clonotype was seen a few times. The CDR3 protein is CSANGPGAFQETQYF. The CDR3 nucleotides are TGCAGTGCTAACGGGCCAGGGGCCTTCCAAGAGACCCAGTACTTC. The chain employs TRBV20-1 and TRBJ2-5; the D gene is possibly TRBD1 (6 bases). V was pared by 4 bases and J by 1 base, with 16 bases between. CDR3 length: 15 residues. CDR1 is DFQATT and CDR2 is SNEGSKA in the germline V gene (reference sequence).

The chain is built from TRBV11-2 and TRBJ2-2; D is uncertain. Germline CDR1 and CDR2: SGHAT and FQNNGV. V was cut by 3 bases and J by 5 bases, with 10 bases left in between. This CDR3 has 14 amino acids. CDR3 loop: CASSLPLVTGELFF. The CDR3 nucleotides are TGTGCCAGCAGCTTGCCTTTGGTTACCGGGGAGCTGTTTTTT. The variable domain in full, with the rest retrieved from reference TRBV11-2 and TRBJ2-2, is EAGVAQSPRYKIIEKRQSVAFWCNPISGHATLYWYQQILGQGPKLLIQFQNNGVVDDSQLPKDRFSAERLKGVDSTLKIQPAKLEDSAVYLCASSLPLVTGELFFGEGSRLTVL.

This clonotype has just a few counts. This rearrangement joins TRBV9 to TRBJ1-1; no clear D gene. Trimming took off 0 bases at V and 5 bases at J, with 8 bases between the two ends. There are 13 residues in the CDR3. Germline V gives CDR1 SGDLS, CDR2 YYNGEE. For the CDR3, the DNA is TGTGCCAGCAGCGTAGGGCTTTCGACTGAAGCTTTCTTT. Translating gives CASSVGLSTEAFF.

The chain couples TRBV5-1 to TRBJ2-5; 8 bases match TRBD2. This CDR3 is 20 amino acids long. V was clipped by 0 bases and J by 0 bases; unmatched bases: 16. The germline V gene encodes CDR1 SGHRS and CDR2 YFSETQ. Here the CDR3 DNA reads TGCGCCAGCAGCTTGGACCCCCCCGGGGGGGCCATGTCGTACCAAGAGACCCAGTACTTC. Translation: CASSLDPPGGAMSYQETQYF.

The V gene is TRBV25-1, the J gene TRBJ2-7; possible D gene TRBD1, 7 bases. The V end was cut by 4 bases, the J end by 4 bases, with 23 bases between. Germline CDR1 reads MGHDK; CDR2 reads SYGVNS. There are 17 residues in the CDR3. The CDR3 protein is CASSGGPPRDREYEQYF. In DNA form, the CDR3 reads TGTGCCAGCAGTGGGGGGCCTCCGCGGGACAGAGAGTACGAGCAGTACTTC.

At least ten counts were recorded for this clonotype. The rearrangement links TRBV7-7 to TRBJ2-1, with 7 bases that match TRBD1. J gave up 6 bases and V 5 bases, and 7 bases lay outside the gene matches. There are 14 residues in the CDR3. In germline, CDR1 is SSHAT, CDR2 FNYEAQ (reference sequence). The CDR3 spells CASSPDRWGNEQFF. The CDR3 bases are TGTGCCAGCAGCCCGGACAGGTGGGGCAATGAGCAGTTCTTC.

This clonotype was seen ten or more times. This chain uses TRBV5-1 with TRBJ2-2; no clear D gene. V lost 1 base and J lost 1, with 8 bases in between. CDR3 length: 15 residues. From germline, CDR1 is SGHRS and CDR2 YFSETQ. The CDR3 nucleotides read TGCGCCAGCAGCTTGAGGACCGAGAACACCGGGGAGCTGTTTTTT. Amino acids: CASSLRTENTGELFF.

This clonotype was recorded many times. CDR3 DNA: TGTGCCAGCAGCCCCGCCAGCAATGAGCAGTTCTTC. It is translated as CASSPASNEQFF. This chain uses TRBV7-9 with TRBJ2-1; D is uncertain. This CDR3 spans 12 amino acids. V lost 5 bases and J 6 bases, leaving 8 bases between the germline ends. Germline CDR1 and CDR2: SEHNR and FQNEAQ (reference sequence). The variable domain in full, with the rest retrieved from reference TRBV7-9 and TRBJ2-1, is DTGVSQNPRHKITKRGQNVTFRCDPISEHNRLYWYRQTLGQGPEFLTYFQNEAQLEKSRLLSDRFSAERPKGSFSTLEIQRTEQGDSAMYLCASSPASNEQFFGPGTRLTVL.

At least ten counts were recorded for this clonotype. The chain couples TRBV20-1 to TRBJ2-3, with TRBD2 matching over 8 bases. The V gene's germline CDR1 is DFQATT and CDR2 SNEGSKA (reference sequence). The CDR3 covers 15 residues. Germline trimming cut 4 bases from V and 3 bases from J; bases unmatched to any gene: 9. The CDR3 loop reads CSAKKTSGATDTQYF. DNA for the CDR3: TGCAGTGCTAAGAAAACTAGCGGCGCTACAGATACGCAGTATTTT.